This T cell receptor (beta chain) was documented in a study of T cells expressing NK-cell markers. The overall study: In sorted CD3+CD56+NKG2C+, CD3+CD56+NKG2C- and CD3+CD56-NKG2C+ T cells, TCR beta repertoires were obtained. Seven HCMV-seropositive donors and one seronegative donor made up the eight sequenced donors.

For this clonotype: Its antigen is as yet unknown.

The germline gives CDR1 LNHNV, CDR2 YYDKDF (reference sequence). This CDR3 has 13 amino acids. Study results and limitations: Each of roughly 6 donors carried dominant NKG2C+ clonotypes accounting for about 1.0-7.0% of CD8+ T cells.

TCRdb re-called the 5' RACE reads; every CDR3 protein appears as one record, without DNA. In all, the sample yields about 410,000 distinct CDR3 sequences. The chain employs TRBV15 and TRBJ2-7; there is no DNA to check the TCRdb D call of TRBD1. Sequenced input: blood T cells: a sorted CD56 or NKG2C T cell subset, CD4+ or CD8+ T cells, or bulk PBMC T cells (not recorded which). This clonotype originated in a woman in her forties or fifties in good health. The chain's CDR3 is CATSRAGAGEQYF.